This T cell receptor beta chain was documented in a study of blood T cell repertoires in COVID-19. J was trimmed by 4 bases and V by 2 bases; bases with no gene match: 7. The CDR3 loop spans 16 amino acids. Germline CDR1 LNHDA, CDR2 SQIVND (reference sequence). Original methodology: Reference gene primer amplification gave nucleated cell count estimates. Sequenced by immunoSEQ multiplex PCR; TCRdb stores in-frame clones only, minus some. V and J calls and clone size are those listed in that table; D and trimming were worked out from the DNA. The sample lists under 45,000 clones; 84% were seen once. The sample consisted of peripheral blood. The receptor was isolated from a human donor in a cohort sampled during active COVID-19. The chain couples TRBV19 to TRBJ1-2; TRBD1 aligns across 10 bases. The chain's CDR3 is CASSIRTGGSFYGYTF. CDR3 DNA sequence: TGTGCCAGTAGTATACGGACAGGGGGAAGTTTCTATGGCTACACCTTC.